This T cell receptor beta chain was retrieved from a study of T-cell memory formation after mild COVID-19. One entry per CDR3 protein results from TCRdb running MiXCR on the 5' RACE reads. Among roughly 110,000 distinct CDR3 sequences listed, around 12% were seen once. This clonotype appeared a few times. Antigen unknown. Germline assignment: CDR1 DFQATT and CDR2 SNEGSKA (reference sequence). CDR3 size: 13 residues. Trimming took 6 bases from V and 0 from J, leaving 9 bases between them. Study results and caveats: Mainly CM and EM harbored the contracting CD4+ clones; mainly EMRA harbored the CD8+ ones.

The sample taken for sequencing was PBMCs or a T cell subset sorted from them (not recorded which). The chain has TRBV20-1 and TRBJ2-1; D is ambiguous. The clonotype was recovered from an adult woman who had mild COVID-19 (a few samples of this study predate the infection). Cell type and time point are not known. The CDR3 nucleotides read TGCAGTGCGCCCGGGCTCTCCTACAATGAGCAGTTCTTC. This codes for CSAPGLSYNEQFF.